This TCR beta chain was retrieved from a study of cytomegalovirus exposure and HLA in healthy donors. General observations from the study: Cytomegalovirus association was assigned to approximately 160 TCR beta chains. It was taken for granted in presence/absence analyses that sequencing depth across donors was roughly uniform. Sequencing artifact likely explains a cluster of highly shared sequence variants.

The ends were cut back, 10 bases at V and 7 bases at J, with 19 bases in the middle. CDR3 length equals 13 residues. Germline V gene sequence: CDR1 SGHVS, CDR2 FNYEAQ. The PCR had 60 Vbeta and 13 Jbeta primers. Using immunoSEQ multiplex PCR, the repertoire was profiled, and TCRdb retains in-frame clones only, with some absent. The data show about 190,000 clones, 80% to 85% seen once. In the case of this clone: Its antigen is as yet unknown.

The genes are TRBV7-6 and TRBJ2-5; D tentatively reads TRBD1 or TRBD2 (7 bases each). Material: PBMCs. The TCR comes from a man aged 45 to 65 in good health and CMV-seronegative. CDR3 nucleotides: TGTGCCACCAGGGGGGGACAGATAGGGACCCAGTACTTC. Its translation is CATRGGQIGTQYF.